Shown below are 23 T cell receptor beta chains from a single sample sequenced in a study of blood T cell repertoires in COVID-19. Method: immunoSEQ multiplex PCR; TCRdb's copy keeps in-frame clones and lacks some. This table holds 35,000 to 45,000 clones, around nine tenths found once. The sample comprised peripheral blood. The receptors stem from a human donor in a cohort sampled during active COVID-19.

The chain combines TRBV7-9 with TRBJ2-5, with 9 bases fitting TRBD2. V was pared by 2 bases and J by 1 base, with 5 bases of the junction left unmatched. The length of the CDR3 is 16 residues. The germline V gene encodes CDR1 SEHNR and CDR2 FQNEAQ (reference sequence). The CDR3 loop reads CASSLLQRGAQETQYF. CDR3 coding DNA: TGTGCCAGCAGCTTATTGCAGCGGGGGGCCCAAGAGACCCAGTACTTC.

The chain joins TRBV12-3 or TRBV12-4 to TRBJ1-2; D uncertain. This CDR3 has 13 amino acids. Trimming removed 2 bases from V and 6 bases from J, with 10 bases in between. The DNA of the CDR3 is TGTGCCAGCAGTTTACGCGCGGAAAATGGCTACACCTTC. Its translation: CASSLRAENGYTF.

V is TRBV7-6 and J is TRBJ2-3; 11 nucleotides agree with TRBD2. Trimming cost V 7 bases and J 0 bases; bases outside gene matches: 6. This CDR3 is 16 amino acids long. Germline V gene sequence: CDR1 SGHVS, CDR2 FNYEAQ. The DNA of the CDR3 is TGTGCCAGCAAACTAGCGGGGGCCCTAAGCACAGATACGCAGTATTTT. As protein: CASKLAGALSTDTQYF.

The chain uses TRBV12-3 or TRBV12-4 and TRBJ1-1, with a possible D match to TRBD1 (6 bases). The CDR3 totals 13 residues. With 5 bases removed from V and 1 base from J, the gap between germline ends came to 8 bases. CDR3 DNA: TGTGCCAGCAGTCTACAGGGGAACACTGAAGCTTTCTTT. Translated, it gives CASSLQGNTEAFF.

This clone was counted once. The gene calls are TRBV7-3 and TRBJ2-2, with 10 bases lining up with TRBD1. The CDR3 spans 15 residues. The germline V gene has CDR1 SGHTA and CDR2 FQGTGA. The V gene end was trimmed by 5 bases and the J gene end by 5 bases; junction bases not matched to a gene: 5. The CDR3 nucleotides read TGTGCCAGCAGCCCCAGGACAGGGGGGACCGGGGAGCTGTTTTTT. This gives the protein CASSPRTGGTGELFF. The whole variable domain, filled in from reference TRBV7-3 and TRBJ2-2, reads GAGVSQTPSNKVTEKGKYVELRCDPISGHTALYWYRQSLGQGPEFLIYFQGTGAADDSGLPNDRFFAVRPEGSVSTLKIQRTERGDSAVYLCASSPRTGGTGELFFGEGSRLTVL.

The chain couples TRBV18 to TRBJ1-2; possibly TRBD1 for D (5 bases). Trimming removed 2 bases from V and 7 bases from J, with 17 bases in between. This CDR3 has 15 amino acids. From germline, CDR1 is KGHSH and CDR2 LQKENI. The CDR3 region is CASSPSPPGIAGYTF. CDR3 nucleotide sequence: TGTGCCAGCTCACCATCACCCCCAGGGATCGCTGGCTACACCTTC.

The chain links TRBV7-6 to TRBJ2-3; possibly TRBD1 for D (7 bases). There are 16 residues in the CDR3. Germline CDR1 is SGHVS and CDR2 is FNYEAQ. Trimming took off 1 base at V and 0 bases at J, with 11 bases between the two ends. The CDR3, as DNA: TGTGCCAGCAGCTTAGGGGCGGGACAGAGCACAGATACGCAGTATTTT. Protein product: CASSLGAGQSTDTQYF.

This chain connects TRBV5-1 to TRBJ2-6; possible D gene TRBD2, 7 bases. The CDR3 covers 17 residues. The ends were cut back, 3 bases at V and 3 bases at J, with 16 bases in the middle. CDR1 and CDR2 from the germline V gene are SGHRS and YFSETQ. Written as DNA, the CDR3 is TGCGCCAGCAGCTCAAAATGGGGGGGCGATGGGGCCAACGTCCTGACTTTC. Translating gives CASSSKWGGDGANVLTF.

This chain joins TRBV6-6 and TRBJ1-2; TRBD1 agrees at 7 bases. The germline CDR1 and CDR2 sequences are MNHNY and SVGAGI (reference sequence). J lost 8 bases, V lost 5 bases, and 11 bases had no gene match. This CDR3 comprises 14 residues. The CDR3 DNA is TGTGCCAGCAGTCAGACCGGGACAGACTCCGGCTACACCTTC. Its translation: CASSQTGTDSGYTF.

V usage is TRBV5-4 and J usage is TRBJ2-5, with 8 bases fitting TRBD1. The V segment lost 7 bases and the J segment 3 bases; nucleotides outside the gene matches: 8. Germline V lookup: CDR1 SGHNT, CDR2 YYREEE (reference sequence). The CDR3 covers 14 residues. CDR3 sequence reads: CASGLGGQEETQYF. For the CDR3, the DNA is TGTGCCAGCGGCCTAGGGGGACAGGAAGAGACCCAGTACTTC.

The rearrangement links TRBV5-8 to TRBJ1-5, with a tentative D call TRBD1 (5 bases). Germline assignment: CDR1 SGHTS and CDR2 YDEGEE. The CDR3 totals 15 residues. The germline V and J ends were trimmed by 1 base and 6 bases, with 14 bases remaining between them. The chain's CDR3 is CASSLPGGFSQPQHF. For the CDR3, the DNA is TGTGCCAGCAGCTTGCCCGGGGGGTTTAGTCAGCCCCAGCATTTT.

The chain carries TRBV5-6 and TRBJ2-5; 9 bases line up with TRBD2. Germline V lookup: CDR1 SGHDT, CDR2 YYEEEE. This CDR3 has 17 amino acids. The V segment lost 2 bases and the J segment 5 bases; nucleotides outside the gene matches: 13. CDR3 DNA: TGTGCCAGCAGCTTAGCTCCCGTAGGGCGGGGGGGCGAGACCCAGTACTTC. This sequence encodes CASSLAPVGRGGETQYF.

This chain uses TRBV29-1 with TRBJ2-5; 7 bases fit TRBD1. Losses at the gene ends were 3 bases for V and 4 bases for J; bases not matched to a gene: 8. Germline-derived CDR1 and CDR2 are SQVTM and ANQGSEA. This CDR3 contains 14 residues. The DNA of the CDR3 is TGCAGCGTTGAGAGACAGGGCTTGGGAGAGACCCAGTACTTC. Protein sequence: CSVERQGLGETQYF.

The J gene is TRBJ1-1, the V gene TRBV5-1; D uncertain. CDR1 is SGHRS, CDR2 YFSETQ, per germline. The length of the CDR3 is 18 residues. V was shortened by 4 bases and J by 0 bases, with 22 bases between the two germline ends. The DNA of the CDR3 is TGCGCCAGCAGCCGAACAGAAGAGTTAGCGCCCATGAACACTGAAGCTTTCTTT. Translation: CASSRTEELAPMNTEAFF.

The V call is TRBV30, the J call TRBJ1-2; D unresolved. This CDR3 is 11 amino acids long. Germline lookup yields CDR1 GTSNPN and CDR2 SVGIG (reference sequence). V lost 1 base to trimming and J lost 4 bases, with 4 bases between them. CDR3 sequence reads: CAWSGIYGYTF. The CDR3 coding sequence is TGTGCCTGGAGTGGTATCTATGGCTACACCTTC.

V and J are TRBV4-2 and TRBJ2-6, with D maybe TRBD2 (6 bases). Trimming pared 4 bases from V and 0 bases from J, leaving 22 bases between. CDR1 is LGHNA, CDR2 YNFKEQ, per germline. The CDR3 runs to 20 residues. Here the CDR3 reads CASSPLAGTGEFSGANVLTF. Here the CDR3 DNA reads TGTGCCAGCAGCCCCCTTGCTGGGACGGGGGAATTCTCTGGGGCCAACGTCCTGACTTTC.

This sequence joins TRBV7-9 and TRBJ2-7; 14 bases fit TRBD2. V lost 4 bases to trimming and J lost 0 bases; unmatched junction nucleotides: 11. CDR3 length: 19 amino acids. From germline, CDR1 is SEHNR and CDR2 FQNEAQ (reference sequence). CDR3 loop: CASSSGTSGGPRSSYEQYF. In DNA form, the CDR3 reads TGTGCCAGCAGCTCCGGGACTAGCGGGGGCCCTCGAAGCTCCTACGAGCAGTACTTC.

This chain connects TRBV19 to TRBJ1-2; TRBD1 is a possible D gene (5 bases). The V and J ends lost 0 bases and 7 bases respectively, with 12 bases between them. Looked up from germline, CDR1 is LNHDA and CDR2 is SQIVND (reference sequence). CDR3 length equals 14 residues. CDR3 region: CASSIDWRGGGYTF. In DNA, the CDR3 is TGTGCCAGTAGTATAGATTGGAGGGGAGGTGGCTACACCTTC.

J is TRBJ2-3 and V is TRBV19, with D maybe TRBD1 (5 bases). Germline V CDR1 and CDR2: LNHDA, SQIVND (reference sequence). This CDR3 has 17 residues. Trimming left V 4 bases short and J 3 bases short, with 20 bases between. The CDR3 DNA sequence: TGTGCCAGTAGTAGACAGTTTTCAGGGATAAGTACAGATACGCAGTATTTT. It yields the protein CASSRQFSGISTDTQYF. The complete variable domain, with remaining parts taken from reference TRBV19 and TRBJ2-3, reads DGGITQSPKYLFRKEGQNVTLSCEQNLNHDAMYWYRQDPGQGLRLIYYSQIVNDFQKGDIAEGYSVSREKKESFPLTVTSAQKNPTAFYLCASSRQFSGISTDTQYFGPGTRLTVL.

The chain combines TRBV18 with TRBJ2-7; 7 nucleotides line up with TRBD1. This CDR3 region has 16 residues. Trimming removed 4 bases from V and 0 bases from J; junction bases left unmatched: 9. Germline-derived CDR1 and CDR2 are KGHSH and LQKENI. The CDR3 DNA sequence: TGTGCCAGCTCACGTAGTAGGGGGCCTAGCTCCTACGAGCAGTACTTC. It yields the protein CASSRSRGPSSYEQYF. Drawing the rest from reference TRBV18 and TRBJ2-7, the complete variable domain is NAGVMQNPRHLVRRRGQEARLRCSPMKGHSHVYWYRQLPEEGLKFMVYLQKENIIDESGMPKERFSAEFPKEGPSILRIQQVVRGDSAAYFCASSRSRGPSSYEQYFGPGTRLTVT.

Notes on this clone: At one end the junction does not follow the germline gene, possibly because of a read error. Other DNA sequences in this specimen translate into the identical CDR3. The chain is built from TRBV7-7 and TRBJ2-1; D perhaps matches TRBD2 (6 bases). Germline CDR1 is SSHAT and CDR2 is FNYEAQ (reference sequence). The CDR3 loop spans 15 amino acids. As DNA, the CDR3 is TGTGCTAGCAGCCCACGGGGGAGCTCCTACAATGAGCAGTTCTTC. Amino acids: CASSPRGSSYNEQFF.

This chain's CDR3 is CASSFGGTNYEQYF. CDR3 DNA: TGTGCCAGCAGTTTCGGGGGGACAAACTACGAGCAGTACTTC. This chain links TRBV27 with TRBJ2-7, with D possibly matching TRBD2 (7 bases). The germline V gene encodes CDR1 MNHEY and CDR2 SMNVEV (reference sequence). This CDR3 region has 14 residues. Trimming cost V 3 bases and J 3 bases, with 12 bases left between them.

V and J are TRBV2 and TRBJ2-7; no definite D call. Deletions cut 2 bases from V and 6 bases from J, with 8 bases between. The CDR3 length is 12 residues. Germline V gene sequence: CDR1 SNHLY, CDR2 FYNNEI. The CDR3, as DNA: TGTGCCAGCAGTGAAAGGAGTGGCGAGCAGTACTTC. This translates into CASSERSGEQYF.